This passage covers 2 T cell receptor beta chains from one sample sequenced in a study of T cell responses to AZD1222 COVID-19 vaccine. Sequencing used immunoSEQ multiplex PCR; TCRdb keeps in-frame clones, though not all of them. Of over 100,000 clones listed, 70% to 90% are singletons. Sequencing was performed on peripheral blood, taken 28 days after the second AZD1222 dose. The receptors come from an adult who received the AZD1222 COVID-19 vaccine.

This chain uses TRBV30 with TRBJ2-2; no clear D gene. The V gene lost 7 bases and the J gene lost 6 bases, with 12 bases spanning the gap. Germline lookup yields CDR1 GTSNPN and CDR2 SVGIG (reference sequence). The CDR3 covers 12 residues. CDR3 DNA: TGTGCCTCCGATCAGACTCCCGGGGAGCTGTTTTTT. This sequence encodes CASDQTPGELFF.

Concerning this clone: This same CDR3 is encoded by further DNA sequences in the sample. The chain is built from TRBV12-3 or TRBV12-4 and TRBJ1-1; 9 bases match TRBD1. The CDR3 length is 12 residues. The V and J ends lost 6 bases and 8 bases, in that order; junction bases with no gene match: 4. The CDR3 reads CASRLGTGEAFF. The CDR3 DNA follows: TGTGCCAGCAGGCTCGGGACAGGGGAAGCTTTCTTT.